The entry below gives a single TCR beta chain sequence along with its context. This specimen comes from a study of blood T cell repertoires in COVID-19. This table comes from immunoSEQ multiplex PCR, and its TCRdb copy is limited to in-frame clones, with some not included. The table lists around 120,000 clones, 55% to 75% of them singletons, with 2% to 2.5% in the top ten. The CDR3 totals 18 residues. Trimming took off 2 bases at V and 0 bases at J, with 17 bases between the two ends. The clonotype originates from a woman aged 65 to 85 with acute or convalescent COVID-19. Material: peripheral blood. The rearrangement uses TRBV23-1 and TRBJ1-5; a possible D gene is TRBD1 (5 bases). TRBV23-1 is an open reading frame, and its role is uncertain. For the CDR3, the DNA is TGCGCCAGCAGTCAAACAATCGAACAGGATCCTAGCAATCAGCCCCAGCATTTT. Translating gives CASSQTIEQDPSNQPQHF.